This note documents a single TCR beta chain sequence. No antigen is known for it. This could be a read error, since a much larger clone is one nucleotide away. The cysteine opens and the phenylalanine closes a CDR3 of 15 amino acids. Only the CDR3 region is kept as DNA, spanning 45 bases read in frame from base 1. This sample is part of a study of blood T cells in healthy people across ages (dated by TCRdb to between 2014 and 2016). As for the study more broadly: In model experiments, template switching captured roughly one uniquely barcoded TCR beta cDNA molecule for every two T cells. Using deep sequencing normalized with unique cDNA molecular identifiers, the study measured how TCR beta repertoire diversity changes with age. Donors were grouped into four age groups: young (average roughly 15 years), middle-aged (around 39), aged (around 56) and long-lived (82). The study analyzed two additional independent replicas of 1 million unique cDNA reads from the same blood draw for two donors, one aged 18 to 29 and one aged 80 or older. To avoid experimental bias, donors of different ages were distributed randomly across sequencing lanes. Overall results and qualifications from the work: Observed TCR beta diversity per million T cells fell roughly linearly with age, and a significant reduction was already apparent by age around 40. Conclusive comparison of naive and antigen-experienced compartments was prevented by the profiling of bulk unsorted PBMCs. There was a strong correlation between observed TCR beta diversity and the percentage of naive T cells measured by flow cytometry. Compared with the aged group, the long-lived group had more naive CD4+ T cells, fewer expanded clones and increased TCR diversity, a pattern suggesting age selection. Estimates of total diversity based on one million sequenced T cells were considered lower bounds and underestimates. Because the CMV infection status of the donors was unknown, age-related changes in expanded clonotypes may potentially have been confounded.

Donors were 40 or so systemically healthy Caucasian individuals from Russia aged roughly 6 to 100 years. Each donor gave ten milliliters of peripheral blood, drawn into EDTA-treated Vacutainer tubes. Ficoll-Paque density-gradient centrifugation was used to isolate PBMCs, with at least 7 million per sample. Total RNA, at least 6 micrograms per sample, was extracted from PBMCs with Trizol reagent. For every donor, an aliquot of PBMCs went through flow cytometry to measure the percentages of naive CD45RAhigh/CD27high T cells. The library was obtained by 5' RACE. Instrument on record: Illumina HiSeq 2500. A second PCR of about 7 to 12 cycles was run with a J-beta primer mix and a sample-barcoded 5' primer. Each TCR beta cDNA molecule received a unique molecular identifier from a template-switch 5' adaptor carrying 12 random nucleotides. Each sample yielded at least 2.5 million CDR3-containing paired-end reads. First-strand cDNA was synthesized from all RNA with the Mint cDNA synthesis kit, primed by a TRBC-specific oligonucleotide. Following uracil-DNA glycosylase treatment, all cDNA underwent a first 18-cycle PCR with the universal primers M1SS and BC2_uni_R. In the original analysis: For normalization, 1 million high-quality reads were randomly selected from each sample, with every read carrying a distinct molecular identifier. Reads sharing molecular identifiers were discarded rather than binned into consensus sequences. MiTCR, run with a Q25 quality threshold and the strictest error-elimination algorithm, handled CDR3 identification, clonotype clustering and error correction. A nonparametric unseen species model using Euler transformation provided a lower-bound estimate of total TCR beta diversity. The public sequencing data were trimmed at Q25 with fastp and processed into clonotypes with MiXCR by TCRdb, which kept only in-frame beta chains. CDR3 protein duplicates are merged, each entry listing the most common genes and DNA. The V and J calls here are based on TCRdb, not the publication. Here the sample has around 970,000 distinct CDR3 sequences; just over 50% occur a single time. The ten largest account for about 22% of the sample.

Rearrangement joined TRBV12-3 or TRBV12-4 to TRBJ2-6; 7 bases in between match TRBD1. The clonotype originates from a woman in her fifties or sixties in good health. Sequenced material: blood. CDR3 sequence: CAGSPDRVGANVLTF. The DNA reads as follows: TGTGCCGGCAGTCCCGACAGGGTTGGGGCCAACGTCCTGACTTTC.